One and the same sample provided the 6 T cell receptor beta chains below, sequenced in a study of sequential checkpoint blockade in melanoma. Treatment defined: randomized to nivolumab then ipilimumab (arm A) or the reverse (arm B). The protocol was immunoSEQ multiplex PCR, while the TCRdb copy is restricted to in-frame clones and leaves out a portion. The repertoire has fewer than 35,000 clones, approximately 86% of them found once; the top ten carry over 20%. This specimen consisted of CD8+ T cells sorted from blood (inferred from file names), obtained from a patient given nivolumab and ipilimumab in sequence. The source of these receptors is a human donor with melanoma.

The chain couples TRBV5-4 to TRBJ1-1, with 10 bases identical to TRBD1. This CDR3 has 15 amino acids. J gave up 1 base and V 2 bases, and 2 bases lay outside the gene matches. Germline V CDR1 and CDR2: SGHNT, YYREEE (reference sequence). In nucleotides, the CDR3 is TGTGCCAGCAGCTTTGGGACAGGGGCGAACACTGAAGCTTTCTTT. This gives the protein CASSFGTGANTEAFF.

V and J are TRBV10-3 and TRBJ1-2, with 10 nucleotides matching TRBD1. Germline V CDR1 and CDR2: ENHRY, SYGVKD. This CDR3 has 15 amino acids. V was clipped by 5 bases and J by 7 bases; unmatched bases: 10. CDR3 nucleotides: TGTGCCATCAGTACCGACGGGACAGGGGAAGGTGGCTACACCTTC. Its protein product is CAISTDGTGEGGYTF.

The rearrangement joins TRBV7-8 to TRBJ2-1; D is perhaps TRBD1 (6 bases). This CDR3 comprises 14 residues. Trimming left V 5 bases short and J 5 bases short, with 13 bases between. Germline CDR1 is SGHVS and CDR2 is FQNEAQ. Here the CDR3 reads CASSLLDRNNEQFF. The DNA for the CDR3 is TGTGCCAGCAGCCTCCTCGACAGGAACAATGAGCAGTTCTTC.

This clone was seen a few times. The chain combines TRBV11-1 with TRBJ2-3; D remains unclear. CDR1 and CDR2 (germline): SGHAT, FQDESV (reference sequence). CDR3 length: 15 residues. Trimming took off 3 bases at V and 1 base at J, with 11 bases between the two ends. DNA for the CDR3: TGTGCCAGCAGCTTCTGGCCCGCGGGCACAGATACGCAGTATTTT. Protein sequence: CASSFWPAGTDTQYF.

The chain combines TRBV5-4 with TRBJ2-7; D might be TRBD2 (5 bases). V lost 4 bases and J 7 bases, leaving 12 bases between the germline ends. The CDR3 spans 12 residues. Per the germline V gene, CDR1 is SGHNT and CDR2 is YYREEE (reference sequence). The CDR3 loop is CASSPGSGEQYF. The CDR3 DNA reads as TGTGCCAGCAGCCCTGGTTCGGGGGAGCAGTACTTC.

This clone has just one count. The chain joins TRBV15 to TRBJ2-4; 9 bases line up with TRBD1. Trimming took 0 bases from V and 9 from J; bases not matched to a gene: 18. The germline V gene has CDR1 LNHNV and CDR2 YYDKDF (reference sequence). The CDR3 sequence is 19 residues long. CDR3 protein: CATSRDMRTGGRELSIQYF. The CDR3 DNA sequence: TGTGCCACCAGCAGAGATATGAGAACAGGGGGCCGCGAGTTAAGCATTCAGTACTTC.